Detailed here is one TCR beta chain. This clonotype was counted many times. Its specific antigen is unknown. Nothing much larger sits one base from this clone, and base qualities are not available. The sample is drawn from a study of T-cell reconstitution after alpha-beta-depleted transplantation in children (dated by TCRdb to the mid-2010s). In the study overall: The study quantitatively tracked T-cell immune reconstitution after TCRalphabeta/CD19-depleted allogeneic hematopoietic cell transplantation in children using TCR repertoire profiling.

Library preparation used PCR. Sequencer: Illumina HiSeq 2500. To normalize quantification of the TCRbeta repertoire, the TCR libraries were built with molecular barcoding that relied on unique molecular identifiers. Clones were called with MiXCR by TCRdb after fastp trimmed the public reads at Q25, and only in-frame beta chains were retained. Rows merge per CDR3 protein into single entries with the most common DNA and genes. Across this sample there are hundreds of thousands of distinct CDR3 sequences, with roughly 15% seen only once. About 1.1% of the sample comes from the top ten. CDR1 is given as DFQATT and CDR2 as SNEGSKA, both from the germline V gene (reference sequence). V has 3 bases trimmed and J has 3 bases trimmed; junction bases matching no gene number 5. The CDR3 measures 15 amino acids from cysteine to phenylalanine. The kept DNA is CDR3 alone, 45 bases in frame from the first base.

The sequence joins TRBV20-1 to TRBJ2-1, and 10 junctional nucleotides match TRBD2. The sequenced sample was PBMCs from the stem cell graft donor, obtained from the stem cell graft. The receptor was derived from a human donor who donated a stem cell graft to a child with acute myeloid leukemia. CDR3 sequence: CSARMTSGYYNEQFF. Here is the DNA: TGCAGTGCTAGGATGACTAGCGGGTACTACAATGAGCAGTTCTTC.